These 15 T cell receptor beta chains were sequenced from one sample in a study of Graves' ophthalmopathy and Graves' hyperthyroidism. RNA transcripts yielded amplified TCR beta CDR3 regions. First-round RT-PCR relied on HTBI primers, and a second-round multiplex PCR came next. One entry per CDR3 protein, called by TCRdb with MiXCR from the multiplex PCR reads. In the table there are about 370,000 distinct CDR3 sequences, 17% of which are singletons. Sequenced input: peripheral blood. These receptors were taken from an adult woman with stable Graves' hyperthyroidism.

The table lists this clonotype with many counts. The rearrangement links TRBV28 to TRBJ2-2; no clear D gene. V was pared by 1 base and J by 8 bases, with 5 bases between. This CDR3 has 12 amino acids. The germline V gene has CDR1 MDHEN and CDR2 SYDVKM. The CDR3 is CASSLYGGELFF. For the CDR3, the DNA is TGTGCCAGCAGTTTATATGGGGGGGAGCTGTTTTTT. Looking up the rest from reference TRBV28 and TRBJ2-2 gives the full variable domain: DVKVTQSSRYLVKRTGEKVFLECVQDMDHENMFWYRQDPGLGLRLIYFSYDVKMKEKGDIPEGYSVSREKKERFSLILESASTNQTSMYLCASSLYGGELFFGEGSRLTVL.

The rearrangement links TRBV12-3 or TRBV12-4 to TRBJ1-5; 7 positions match TRBD1. J lost 2 bases, V lost 6 bases, and 7 bases had no gene match. The CDR3 runs to 15 residues. The CDR3 sequence is CASRTDRSGNQPQHF. The CDR3 nucleotides are TGTGCCAGCAGGACGGACAGGTCAGGCAATCAGCCCCAGCATTTT.

This clonotype was observed at least ten times. The J gene is TRBJ2-7, the V gene TRBV28; the D gene is possibly TRBD1 (6 bases). V was shortened by 5 bases and J by 4 bases, with 15 bases between the two germline ends. Germline V CDR1 and CDR2: MDHEN, SYDVKM. CDR3 size: 14 residues. The DNA of the CDR3 is TGTGCCAGCAGTGAATTCCGGACAGCTTACGAGCAGTACTTC. Its translation is CASSEFRTAYEQYF.

The chain is built from TRBV20-1 and TRBJ2-7, with TRBD1 matching 7 bases. The J segment lost 3 bases and the V segment lost 4 bases, leaving 6 bases of the junction unmatched. The CDR3 covers 13 residues. The germline gives CDR1 DFQATT, CDR2 SNEGSKA (reference sequence). The CDR3 here is CSATRDSRYEQYF. The CDR3 nucleotides are TGCAGTGCTACAAGGGACAGCCGCTACGAGCAGTACTTC.

This clonotype has at least ten counts. This rearrangement joins TRBV20-1 to TRBJ1-2; TRBD1 might be the D (6 bases). This CDR3 spans 14 amino acids. Germline lookup yields CDR1 DFQATT and CDR2 SNEGSKA (reference sequence). V was cut by 1 base and J by 7 bases, with 16 bases left in between. For the CDR3, the DNA is TGCAGTGCTAGAGTGATACAGGGAATTTTTGGCTACACCTTC. Protein product: CSARVIQGIFGYTF.

At least ten counts were recorded for this clonotype. The rearrangement links TRBV11-2 to TRBJ1-2; tentatively, D is TRBD1 (6 bases). The CDR3 consists of 14 residues. V lost 3 bases to trimming and J lost 7 bases, with 15 bases between them. CDR1 and CDR2 from the germline V gene are SGHAT and FQNNGV. CDR3 loop: CASSFDLRGGGYTF. CDR3 DNA sequence: TGTGCCAGCAGCTTCGACCTCAGGGGAGGTGGCTACACCTTC.

The chain links TRBV20-1 to TRBJ1-2; tentative D call: TRBD1 (5 bases). The CDR3 is 11 residues long. V lost 3 bases and J 7 bases, leaving 9 bases between the germline ends. Germline V gene data show CDR1 as DFQATT and CDR2 as SNEGSKA (reference sequence). DNA for the CDR3: TGCAGTGCTAGTCGGGACCTTGGCTACACCTTC. This translates into CSASRDLGYTF.

This clonotype was recorded at least ten times. The chain is built from TRBV12-3 or TRBV12-4 and TRBJ1-5; weak D call: TRBD1 (6 bases). The V and J ends lost 3 bases and 0 bases respectively, with 6 bases between them. This CDR3 has 14 amino acids. The CDR3 region is CASSLDSSNQPQHF. CDR3 nucleotide sequence: TGTGCCAGCAGTTTGGACAGTAGCAATCAGCCCCAGCATTTT.

This clonotype was counted ten times or more. The V call is TRBV6-6, the J call TRBJ2-2; 9 bases line up with TRBD2. The germline gives CDR1 MNHNY, CDR2 SVGAGI (reference sequence). V shed 6 bases and J 4 bases; nucleotides not matched to a gene: 18. This CDR3 region has 19 residues. CDR3 nucleotide sequence: TGTGCCAGCAGGACACTGAGGGCTAGCGGGAAGTCTGGCACCGGGGAGCTGTTTTTT. Protein sequence: CASRTLRASGKSGTGELFF.

This clonotype was detected only once. This may be a read error: a much more frequent sequence differs by one nucleotide. The chain is built from TRBV5-1 and TRBJ1-1; TRBD1 aligns across 11 bases. CDR1 is SGHRS, CDR2 YFSETQ, per germline. The CDR3 loop spans 15 amino acids. CDR3 loop: CACSLDRGRNTEAFF. The CDR3 DNA reads TGCGCCTGCAGCTTGGACAGGGGGCGGAACACTGAAGCTTTCTTT.

This clonotype has at least ten counts. CDR3 residues: CASSYSGQGFGYTF. The CDR3 nucleotides are TGTGCCAGCAGTTACTCGGGACAGGGTTTTGGCTACACCTTC. The V and J genes are TRBV12-3 or TRBV12-4 and TRBJ1-2, with 9 bases that match TRBD1. The CDR3 runs to 14 residues. V shed 4 bases and J 7 bases; nucleotides not matched to a gene: 7.

The chain is built from TRBV6-5 and TRBJ2-6, with D hard to call. Trimming shortened V by 0 bases and J by 3 bases, and 12 bases separated the two germline ends. Germline V gene sequence: CDR1 MNHEY, CDR2 SVGAGI. This CDR3 comprises 17 residues. The CDR3 nucleotides read TGTGCCAGCAGTTACTCGAGTAAGGGCCATGGGGCCAACGTCCTGACTTTC. It yields the protein CASSYSSKGHGANVLTF.

V gene TRBV4-2 combines with J gene TRBJ1-3, with no clear D. Trimming pared 0 bases from V and 2 bases from J, leaving 14 bases between. The CDR3 sequence is 17 residues long. Germline loops: CDR1 LGHNA, CDR2 YNFKEQ. The CDR3 nucleotides read TGTGCCAGCAGCCAAGATGCCGCAAGACCGGCTGGAAACACCATATATTTT. It specifies CASSQDAARPAGNTIYF.

This clonotype has only a few counts. The CDR3 DNA reads as TGTGCCAGCAGCTTAGGGCTAGATCCCTTCTACGAGCAGTACTTC. Translating gives CASSLGLDPFYEQYF. The chain couples TRBV7-2 to TRBJ2-7; unclear D gene. The CDR3 contains 15 residues. CDR1 is SGHTA, CDR2 FQGNSA, per germline. V was shortened by 1 base and J by 3 bases, with 13 bases between the two germline ends.

This clonotype occurred many times. The CDR3 coding sequence is TGTGCCAGCAGCATCAGGGGGGAAGAGACCCAGTACTTC. Encoded protein: CASSIRGEETQYF. The V gene is TRBV11-2, the J gene TRBJ2-5, with D possibly matching TRBD1 (7 bases). V was pared by 5 bases and J by 3 bases, with 10 bases between. The germline V gene has CDR1 SGHAT and CDR2 FQNNGV. The CDR3 extends over 13 amino acids.